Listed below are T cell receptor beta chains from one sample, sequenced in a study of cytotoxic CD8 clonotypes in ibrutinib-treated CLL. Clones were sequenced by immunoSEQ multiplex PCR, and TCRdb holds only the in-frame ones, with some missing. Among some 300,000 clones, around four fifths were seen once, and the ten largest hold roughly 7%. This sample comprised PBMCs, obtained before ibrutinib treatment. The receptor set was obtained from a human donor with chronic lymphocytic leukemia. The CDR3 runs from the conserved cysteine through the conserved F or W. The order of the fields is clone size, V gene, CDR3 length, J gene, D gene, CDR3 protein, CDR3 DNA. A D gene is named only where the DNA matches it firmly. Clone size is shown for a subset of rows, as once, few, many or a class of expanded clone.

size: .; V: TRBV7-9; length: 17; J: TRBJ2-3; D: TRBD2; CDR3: CASSPTFSGSFTDTQYF; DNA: TGTGCCAGCAGCCCGACGTTTAGCGGGAGTTTTACAGATACGCAGTATTTT
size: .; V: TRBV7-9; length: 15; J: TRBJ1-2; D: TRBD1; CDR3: CASSLPDRGDYGYTF; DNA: TGTGCCAGCAGCTTACCTGACAGGGGGGACTATGGCTACACCTTC
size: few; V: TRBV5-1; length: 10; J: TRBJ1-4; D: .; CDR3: CAPGNEKLFF; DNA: TGCGCCCCCGGGAATGAAAAACTGTTTTTT
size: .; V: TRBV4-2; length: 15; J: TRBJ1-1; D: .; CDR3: CASSQDQGMDTEAFF; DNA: TGTGCCAGCAGCCAAGATCAGGGTATGGACACTGAAGCTTTCTTT
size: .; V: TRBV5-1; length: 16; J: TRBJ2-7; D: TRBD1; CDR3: CASSGGPGQDHYEQYF; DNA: TGCGCCAGCAGCGGGGGCCCGGGACAGGACCACTACGAGCAGTACTTC
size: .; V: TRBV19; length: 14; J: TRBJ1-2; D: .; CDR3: CASSIPSGPAGYTF; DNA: TGTGCCAGTAGTATCCCCTCGGGGCCAGCTGGCTACACCTTC
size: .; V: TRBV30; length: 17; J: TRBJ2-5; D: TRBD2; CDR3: CAWSVWLAGGPNETQYF; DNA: TGTGCCTGGAGTGTATGGCTAGCGGGAGGGCCTAATGAGACCCAGTACTTC
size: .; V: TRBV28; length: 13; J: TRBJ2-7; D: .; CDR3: CASSLVADYEQYF; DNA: TGTGCCAGCAGTTTGGTGGCAGACTACGAGCAGTACTTC
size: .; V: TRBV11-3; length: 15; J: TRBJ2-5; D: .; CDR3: CASSLGEEIQETQYF; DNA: TGTGCCAGCAGCTTAGGGGAGGAGATCCAAGAGACCCAGTACTTC
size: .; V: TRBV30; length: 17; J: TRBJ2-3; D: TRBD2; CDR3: CAWSVYGASGSTDTQYF; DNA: TGTGCCTGGAGTGTTTATGGAGCTAGCGGGAGCACAGATACGCAGTATTTT
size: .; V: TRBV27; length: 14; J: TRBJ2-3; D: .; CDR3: CASSLNWQPDTQYF; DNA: TGTGCCAGCAGTTTAAACTGGCAGCCAGATACGCAGTATTTT
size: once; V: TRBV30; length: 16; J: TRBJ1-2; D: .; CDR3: CAWSVRWGDSSYGYTF; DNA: TGTGCCTGGAGTGTACGTTGGGGGGACTCCTCCTATGGCTACACCTTC
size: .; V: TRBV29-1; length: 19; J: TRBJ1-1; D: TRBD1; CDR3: CSVEGRIGTGGEVGAEAFF; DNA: TGCAGCGTTGAGGGTCGGATCGGTACAGGGGGCGAGGTGGGTGCTGAAGCTTTCTTT
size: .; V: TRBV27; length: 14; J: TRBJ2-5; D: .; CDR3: CASSFRGGQETQYF; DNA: TGTGCCAGCAGTTTTAGGGGGGGGCAAGAGACCCAGTACTTC
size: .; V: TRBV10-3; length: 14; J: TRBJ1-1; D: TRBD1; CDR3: CAIGDRGFGTEAFF; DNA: TGTGCCATCGGGGACAGGGGTTTTGGGACTGAAGCTTTCTTT
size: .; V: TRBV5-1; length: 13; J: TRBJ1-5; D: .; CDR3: CASSPTWNQPQHF; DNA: TGCGCCAGCAGCCCCACCTGGAATCAGCCCCAGCATTTT
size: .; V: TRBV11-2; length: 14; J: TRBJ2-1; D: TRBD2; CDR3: CASSLAPGGSEQFF; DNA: TGTGCCAGCAGCTTAGCCCCGGGAGGGAGTGAGCAGTTCTTC
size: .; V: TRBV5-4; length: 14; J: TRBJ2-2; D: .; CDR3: CASSLRGYTGELFF; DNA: TGTGCCAGCAGCTTGAGGGGTTACACCGGGGAGCTGTTTTTT
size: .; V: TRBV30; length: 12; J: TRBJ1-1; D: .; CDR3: CAWTGIVAEAFF; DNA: TGTGCCTGGACAGGGATTGTGGCTGAAGCTTTCTTT
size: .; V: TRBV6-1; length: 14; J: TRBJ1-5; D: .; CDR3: CASSLGGIRQPQHF; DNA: TGTGCCAGCAGCCTAGGGGGGATTCGGCAGCCCCAGCATTTT
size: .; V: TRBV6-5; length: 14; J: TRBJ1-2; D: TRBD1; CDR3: CASSPGTGRWGYTF; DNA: TGTGCCAGCAGCCCAGGGACAGGGCGGTGGGGCTACACCTTC
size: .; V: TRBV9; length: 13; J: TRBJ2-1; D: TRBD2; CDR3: CASSVVTSGEQFF; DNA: TGTGCCAGCAGCGTAGTGACTAGCGGTGAGCAGTTCTTC
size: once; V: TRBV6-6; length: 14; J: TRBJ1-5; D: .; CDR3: CASRGPYSNQPQHF; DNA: TGTGCCAGCAGGGGACCATATAGCAATCAGCCCCAGCATTTT
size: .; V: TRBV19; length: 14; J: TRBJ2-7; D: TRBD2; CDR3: CASSIGGSVPEQYF; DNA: TGTGCCAGTAGTATCGGCGGGAGTGTCCCCGAGCAGTACTTC
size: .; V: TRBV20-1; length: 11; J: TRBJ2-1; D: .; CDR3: CSAIPYNEQFF; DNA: TGCAGTGCTATACCATACAATGAGCAGTTCTTC
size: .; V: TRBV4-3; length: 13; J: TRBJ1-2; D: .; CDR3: CASSQDQGHGYTF; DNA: TGCGCCAGCAGCCAAGATCAGGGGCATGGCTACACCTTC